This is a list of T cell receptor beta chains from one sample in a study of cytomegalovirus exposure and HLA in healthy donors. Measured with immunoSEQ multiplex PCR; TCRdb has only the in-frame clones, and not every one. The sample includes about 140,000 clones, nearly 90% of them seen just once. The sample was PBMCs. Receptor source: a woman between 40 and 50 years old in good health and CMV-seronegative. Each CDR3 is given with its conserved first and last residue. The order of the fields is CDR3 DNA, CDR3 protein, J gene, clone size, D gene, V gene. The D gene is left open where the match is weak. Some rows have no size entry. The others give once, few or many, or a class for an expanded clone.

CDR3nt: TGTGCCAGCAGCTTAGGAGACTGGCCCACTGAAGCTTTCTTT; CDR3aa: CASSLGDWPTEAFF; j_gene: TRBJ1-1; abundance: NA; d_gene: NA; v_gene: TRBV7-8
CDR3nt: TGTGCCAGCAGTCCGATCCCGACAGCGCGTGAAAAACTGTTTTTT; CDR3aa: CASSPIPTAREKLFF; j_gene: TRBJ1-4; abundance: once; d_gene: NA; v_gene: TRBV28
CDR3nt: TGTGCCAGCAGCTTGGATCGCCGCCAGCGGGATGTCTTCACAGATACGCAGTATTTT; CDR3aa: CASSLDRRQRDVFTDTQYF; j_gene: TRBJ2-3; abundance: once; d_gene: TRBD2; v_gene: TRBV7-9
CDR3nt: TGTGCCAGCAGTGCGAGCGGGAGTGACTACAATGAGCAGTTCTTC; CDR3aa: CASSASGSDYNEQFF; j_gene: TRBJ2-1; abundance: NA; d_gene: TRBD2; v_gene: TRBV9
CDR3nt: TGTGCCAGCAGTTCACAGGGCCCCGGGATTGGGGGAAAACTGTTTTTT; CDR3aa: CASSSQGPGIGGKLFF; j_gene: TRBJ1-4; abundance: NA; d_gene: NA; v_gene: TRBV7-9
CDR3nt: TGCGCCAGCAGACCTCGGACTCCGAGCTCCTACAATGAGCAGTTCTTC; CDR3aa: CASRPRTPSSYNEQFF; j_gene: TRBJ2-1; abundance: few; d_gene: NA; v_gene: TRBV5-1
CDR3nt: TGCGCCAGCAGCTTGGTCGGAGGCGCCTCTGGGGAGCAGTACTTC; CDR3aa: CASSLVGGASGEQYF; j_gene: TRBJ2-7; abundance: NA; d_gene: NA; v_gene: TRBV5-1
CDR3nt: TGTGCCAGCAGTTACTGGACTAGCGGGAGAGGGACTGAGCAGTTCTTC; CDR3aa: CASSYWTSGRGTEQFF; j_gene: TRBJ2-1; abundance: NA; d_gene: TRBD2; v_gene: TRBV6-5
CDR3nt: TGTGCCAGCAGCCTAAACAGGGGATCTAACTATGGCTACACCTTC; CDR3aa: CASSLNRGSNYGYTF; j_gene: TRBJ1-2; abundance: NA; d_gene: TRBD1; v_gene: TRBV7-9
CDR3nt: TGCAGCGGAGTGGGACAGGGGTACAATGAGCAGTTCTTC; CDR3aa: CSGVGQGYNEQFF; j_gene: TRBJ2-1; abundance: NA; d_gene: TRBD1; v_gene: TRBV29-1
CDR3nt: TGTGCCAGCAGTTACTCCGGGGGTCTGGACACTGAAGCTTTCTTT; CDR3aa: CASSYSGGLDTEAFF; j_gene: TRBJ1-1; abundance: once; d_gene: NA; v_gene: TRBV6-5
CDR3nt: TGTGCCAGCAGTTCCAGCGGACTAGCGGCAGCAGATACGCAGTATTTT; CDR3aa: CASSSSGLAAADTQYF; j_gene: TRBJ2-3; abundance: NA; d_gene: TRBD2; v_gene: TRBV27
CDR3nt: TGCGCCAGCAGCCCCCTCCGTGGCGGGAGTTGGGAGACCCAGTACTTC; CDR3aa: CASSPLRGGSWETQYF; j_gene: TRBJ2-5; abundance: NA; d_gene: TRBD2; v_gene: TRBV5-1
CDR3nt: TGTGCCAGCGGGCAGGGCTTTCAGCCCCAGCATTTT; CDR3aa: CASGQGFQPQHF; j_gene: TRBJ1-5; abundance: once; d_gene: NA; v_gene: TRBV6-5
CDR3nt: TGTGCCAGTAGTATTTCGACTAGCGGCTACAATGAGCAGTTCTTC; CDR3aa: CASSISTSGYNEQFF; j_gene: TRBJ2-1; abundance: NA; d_gene: TRBD2; v_gene: TRBV19
CDR3nt: TGTGCCAGCAGCTTACCCCCCAGCGGGCTTGGGGGCCAGTACTTC; CDR3aa: CASSLPPSGLGGQYF; j_gene: TRBJ2-5; abundance: once; d_gene: NA; v_gene: TRBV7-9
CDR3nt: TGTGCCAGCAGTCCCAGCGGGGCGAGGGGAGAGCAGTACTTC; CDR3aa: CASSPSGARGEQYF; j_gene: TRBJ2-5; abundance: NA; d_gene: TRBD2; v_gene: TRBV27
CDR3nt: TGTGCCAGCAGTTACTCGACGGGGTATGAAGCTTTCTTT; CDR3aa: CASSYSTGYEAFF; j_gene: TRBJ1-1; abundance: NA; d_gene: NA; v_gene: TRBV6-5
CDR3nt: TGTGCCAGTAGTCCCCTCGGGATATTGACCGGGGAGCTGTTTTTT; CDR3aa: CASSPLGILTGELFF; j_gene: TRBJ2-2; abundance: NA; d_gene: NA; v_gene: TRBV19
CDR3nt: TGTGCCAGCAGTTTTTATGGGGCGAATACTGAAGCTTTCTTT; CDR3aa: CASSFYGANTEAFF; j_gene: TRBJ1-1; abundance: NA; d_gene: NA; v_gene: TRBV27
CDR3nt: TGTGCCAGCAGACTCTCTGGGGCCAACGTCCTGACTTTC; CDR3aa: CASRLSGANVLTF; j_gene: TRBJ2-6; abundance: NA; d_gene: NA; v_gene: TRBV27
CDR3nt: TGTGCCAGCAGCTTAGAGGGCGGGAGGGCCAGTGAGCAGTACTTC; CDR3aa: CASSLEGGRASEQYF; j_gene: TRBJ2-7; abundance: NA; d_gene: TRBD2; v_gene: TRBV7-9
CDR3nt: TGTGCCAGCAGAGACGGGGATCTCAGGGGGTCCCAGTACTTC; CDR3aa: CASRDGDLRGSQYF; j_gene: TRBJ2-7; abundance: NA; d_gene: TRBD1; v_gene: TRBV6-6
CDR3nt: TGTGCCAGCAGTTTGCAGGGCCACGAGCAGTACTTC; CDR3aa: CASSLQGHEQYF; j_gene: TRBJ2-7; abundance: NA; d_gene: NA; v_gene: TRBV27
CDR3nt: TGTGCCAGCGTACCGGGACTGAGGTTCGGGGAGCTGTTTTTT; CDR3aa: CASVPGLRFGELFF; j_gene: TRBJ2-2; abundance: NA; d_gene: NA; v_gene: TRBV6-1
CDR3nt: TGTGCCAGCAGCCAAGATCGTGGGGGCTCGACTGGGGCCAACGTCCTGACTTTC; CDR3aa: CASSQDRGGSTGANVLTF; j_gene: TRBJ2-6; abundance: NA; d_gene: NA; v_gene: TRBV4-2
CDR3nt: TGCGCCAGCAGCTCCAGGGGTCACGAGCAGTACTTC; CDR3aa: CASSSRGHEQYF; j_gene: TRBJ2-7; abundance: NA; d_gene: NA; v_gene: TRBV5-1
CDR3nt: TGTGCCAGCAGCTCTCAAAGCACCGGGATCAAACGTGAGGAGACCCAGTACTTC; CDR3aa: CASSSQSTGIKREETQYF; j_gene: TRBJ2-5; abundance: NA; d_gene: NA; v_gene: TRBV5-6
CDR3nt: TGTGCCAGCAGCTTGGCGGGAGATTGGGGCTATGGCTACACCTTC; CDR3aa: CASSLAGDWGYGYTF; j_gene: TRBJ1-2; abundance: NA; d_gene: NA; v_gene: TRBV5-4
CDR3nt: TGTGCTAGCAGCTTCACACTGAACACTGAAGCTTTCTTT; CDR3aa: CASSFTLNTEAFF; j_gene: TRBJ1-1; abundance: NA; d_gene: NA; v_gene: TRBV7-7
CDR3nt: TGTGCCAGCAGCACCTACCCGGAGGGTACAGATACGCAGTATTTT; CDR3aa: CASSTYPEGTDTQYF; j_gene: TRBJ2-3; abundance: once; d_gene: NA; v_gene: TRBV9
CDR3nt: TGTGCCAGCAGTTACCGTGACAGAACCTACGAGCAGTACTTC; CDR3aa: CASSYRDRTYEQYF; j_gene: TRBJ2-7; abundance: NA; d_gene: NA; v_gene: TRBV6-5
CDR3nt: TGTGCCAGCAGCCTCCGGAGCCTCTATGGCTACACCTTC; CDR3aa: CASSLRSLYGYTF; j_gene: TRBJ1-2; abundance: once; d_gene: NA; v_gene: TRBV13
CDR3nt: TGTGCCAGCACCCTGGACAGGTCCACGTACTATGGCTACACCTTC; CDR3aa: CASTLDRSTYYGYTF; j_gene: TRBJ1-2; abundance: NA; d_gene: TRBD1; v_gene: TRBV5-4
CDR3nt: TGTGCCAGCAGCTTGGGGGGGACGGGAGCTTACGAGCAGTACTTC; CDR3aa: CASSLGGTGAYEQYF; j_gene: TRBJ2-7; abundance: NA; d_gene: NA; v_gene: TRBV5-4
CDR3nt: TGCGCCAGCAGCCAAGTCTCAGCGAGCAATCAGTCCCAGCATTTT; CDR3aa: CASSQVSASNQSQHF; j_gene: TRBJ1-5; abundance: NA; d_gene: NA; v_gene: TRBV4-1
CDR3nt: TGTGCCAGCAGCCCGAGCGGAGTAGGGCCCCAAGAGACCCAGTACTTC; CDR3aa: CASSPSGVGPQETQYF; j_gene: TRBJ2-5; abundance: once; d_gene: NA; v_gene: TRBV4-2
CDR3nt: TGTGCCAGCAGTTACAGGGACATTGACTACGAGCAGTACTTC; CDR3aa: CASSYRDIDYEQYF; j_gene: TRBJ2-7; abundance: NA; d_gene: NA; v_gene: TRBV6-5
CDR3nt: TGCGCCAGCAGCCAAGCAACAGGGAACTCTGGGGCCAACGTCCTGACTTTC; CDR3aa: CASSQATGNSGANVLTF; j_gene: TRBJ2-6; abundance: NA; d_gene: NA; v_gene: TRBV4-3
CDR3nt: TGTGCCAGCTCACCCACAATGCTAGCGGGAGTTTCAGATACGCAGTATTTT; CDR3aa: CASSPTMLAGVSDTQYF; j_gene: TRBJ2-3; abundance: NA; d_gene: TRBD2; v_gene: TRBV18
CDR3nt: TGTGCCAGCAGCCCGGGGACTCCCCGGGGGACCCAGTACTTC; CDR3aa: CASSPGTPRGTQYF; j_gene: TRBJ2-5; abundance: NA; d_gene: NA; v_gene: TRBV7-2
CDR3nt: TGTGCCAGTATCTCTGGAAACACCATATATTTT; CDR3aa: CASISGNTIYF; j_gene: TRBJ1-3; abundance: NA; d_gene: NA; v_gene: TRBV27
CDR3nt: TGTGCCAGCAGCAAAAACGGACAGGGGCCCACCTACGAGCAGTACTTC; CDR3aa: CASSKNGQGPTYEQYF; j_gene: TRBJ2-7; abundance: NA; d_gene: TRBD1; v_gene: TRBV5-8
CDR3nt: TGTGCCAGCAGCCTACAAAGACTAGCGGGAGAAGAGACCCAGTACTTC; CDR3aa: CASSLQRLAGEETQYF; j_gene: TRBJ2-5; abundance: NA; d_gene: TRBD2; v_gene: TRBV11-2
CDR3nt: TGTGCCGGCTCCGGGACTAGTGGTACAGATACGCAGTATTTT; CDR3aa: CAGSGTSGTDTQYF; j_gene: TRBJ2-3; abundance: NA; d_gene: TRBD2; v_gene: TRBV27
CDR3nt: TGTGCCAGCAGCCCACTAGCGGGAGTAATAGAGACCCAGTACTTC; CDR3aa: CASSPLAGVIETQYF; j_gene: TRBJ2-5; abundance: NA; d_gene: TRBD2; v_gene: TRBV11-3
CDR3nt: TGTGCCATCAGAACAGGGCTCGGCTCCTACGAGCAGTACTTC; CDR3aa: CAIRTGLGSYEQYF; j_gene: TRBJ2-7; abundance: NA; d_gene: NA; v_gene: TRBV6-1